Listed here are 14 T cell receptor beta chains from one sample, sequenced in a study of T cell repertoires in cytomegalovirus infection. Via MiXCR, TCRdb re-called the reads, giving one row per CDR3 protein. Of roughly 800,000 distinct CDR3 sequences listed, almost 30% are singletons. These receptors have no identified antigens. The sequencing used cultured CD8+ T cells from PBMCs, collected from culture after CMV antigen stimulation. These receptors came from a human donor in good health (CMV status not recorded). Some clones in this sample may be carry-over from other donors' samples.

CDR3 in DNA: TGTGCCAGCAGCTTCCCTGGGACATCCCTCGATTCACCCCTCCACTTT. It translates to CASSFPGTSLDSPLHF. The V and J genes are TRBV7-2 and TRBJ1-6; D is perhaps TRBD1 (6 bases). V was pared by 3 bases and J by 8 bases, with 17 bases between. Germline CDR1 SGHTA, CDR2 FQGNSA. The CDR3 has 16 residues.

The chain carries TRBV7-6 and TRBJ2-2; 11 bases agree with TRBD1. V was clipped by 5 bases and J by 4 bases; unmatched bases: 9. The CDR3 covers 17 residues. Germline CDR1 reads SGHVS; CDR2 reads FNYEAQ. CDR3 in amino acids: CASSHFPGTGGTGELFF. The CDR3, as DNA: TGTGCCAGCAGCCACTTTCCCGGGACAGGGGGCACCGGGGAGCTGTTTTTT. Looking up the rest from reference TRBV7-6 and TRBJ2-2 gives the full variable domain: GAGVSQSPRYKVTKRGQDVALRCDPISGHVSLYWYRQALGQGPEFLTYFNYEAQQDKSGLPNDRFSAERPEGSISTLTIQRTEQRDSAMYRCASSHFPGTGGTGELFFGEGSRLTVL.

This clonotype was detected ten times or more. The rearrangement links TRBV7-2 to TRBJ1-5, with no clear D. The V end was cut by 5 bases, the J end by 10 bases, with 18 bases between. The germline CDR1 and CDR2 sequences are SGHTA and FQGNSA. The CDR3 is 14 amino acids. This chain's CDR3 is CASSDLGVGSPQHF. Here the CDR3 DNA reads TGTGCCAGCAGCGATCTAGGTGTTGGTTCTCCCCAGCATTTT.

A single count supports this clonotype. The chain has TRBV28 and TRBJ1-5; TRBD1 aligns across 10 bases. Germline V gene lookup returns CDR1 MDHEN and CDR2 SYDVKM. The CDR3 is made up of 16 amino acids. V lost 6 bases and J lost 5; bases outside the gene matches: 10. CDR3 DNA sequence: TGTGCCAGCAGGACCCGGGACAGGGGAAGCGATCAGCCCCAGCATTTT. Translation: CASRTRDRGSDQPQHF. Based on the CDR3 plus reference TRBV28 and TRBJ1-5, the full variable domain is DVKVTQSSRYLVKRTGEKVFLECVQDMDHENMFWYRQDPGLGLRLIYFSYDVKMKEKGDIPEGYSVSREKKERFSLILESASTNQTSMYLCASRTRDRGSDQPQHFGDGTRLSIL.

This clonotype was observed a few times. V and J are TRBV6-5 and TRBJ1-2; D call uncertain. This CDR3 comprises 17 residues. The germline V gene encodes CDR1 MNHEY and CDR2 SVGAGI. With 6 bases removed from V and 1 base from J, the gap between germline ends came to 21 bases. The CDR3 sequence: CASRVRATQALNYGYTF. In DNA, the CDR3 is TGTGCCAGCAGGGTCCGGGCCACTCAAGCCCTTAACTATGGCTACACCTTC.

This clonotype has only a few counts. This chain connects TRBV2 to TRBJ1-5; no reliable D call. In germline, CDR1 is SNHLY, CDR2 FYNNEI. Trimming removed 6 bases from V and 4 bases from J, with 13 bases in between. This CDR3 has 14 amino acids. This chain's CDR3 is CASRSSLGNQPQHF. CDR3 DNA: TGTGCCAGCAGGTCGTCCCTCGGGAATCAGCCCCAGCATTTT.

Note on this clonotype: As the CDR3 is not closed by the conserved phenylalanine or tryptophan, this likely results from a read error. This chain uses TRBV4-1 with TRBJ2-1, with a weak D call TRBD2 (6 bases). Germline V gives CDR1 MGHRA, CDR2 YSYEKL. This CDR3 has 15 residues. Between the trimmed V and J ends, which lost 5 bases and 0 bases, there was a span of 11 bases. CDR3 DNA sequence: TGCGCCAGCAGCTTATCCGGGAGCTCCTACAATGAGCAGTTCTTG. Protein sequence: CASSLSGSSYNEQFL.

This clonotype was observed many times. The chain links TRBV7-2 to TRBJ2-3; 10 nucleotides match TRBD2. There are 20 residues in the CDR3. CDR1 SGHTA and CDR2 FQGNSA come from the germline V gene. The trim removed 1 base at V and 1 base at J, leaving 14 bases unmatched. CDR3 residues: CASSLVSSGGARSGTDTQYF. As DNA, the CDR3 is TGTGCCAGCAGCTTAGTTTCCAGCGGGGGGGCGCGGAGCGGCACAGATACGCAGTATTTT.

The chain carries TRBV10-2 and TRBJ2-2; D is unresolved. The CDR3 length is 13 residues. Trimming took 3 bases from V and 8 from J, leaving 10 bases between them. Germline V CDR1 and CDR2: WSHSY, SAAADI. In DNA form, the CDR3 reads TGCGCCAGCAGTGACTCTCGAACAGGGGAGCTGTTTTTT. Residues: CASSDSRTGELFF.

The rearrangement joins TRBV13 to TRBJ1-1; no firm D call. From germline, CDR1 is PRHDT and CDR2 FYEKMQ (reference sequence). The length of the CDR3 is 11 residues. Trimming took off 2 bases at V and 7 bases at J, with 5 bases between the two ends. The DNA of the CDR3 is TGTGCCAGCAGCTTATATCGTGAAGCTTTCTTT. Amino acid sequence: CASSLYREAFF.

The V call is TRBV27, the J call TRBJ2-1, with 8 positions matching TRBD1. Germline values: CDR1 MNHEY, CDR2 SMNVEV (reference sequence). The trim removed 3 bases at V and 4 bases at J, leaving 11 bases unmatched. CDR3 length: 17 residues. The DNA of the CDR3 is TGTGCCAGCAGTTTCCAGGGGGCAGCGCCAAAATACAATGAGCAGTTCTTC. Translated, it gives CASSFQGAAPKYNEQFF.

Only a few counts were recorded for this clonotype. The chain is built from TRBV6-5 and TRBJ2-1, with 10 bases fitting TRBD2. Trimming removed 0 bases from V and 7 bases from J; junction bases left unmatched: 3. The CDR3 has 15 residues. Germline CDR1 is MNHEY and CDR2 is SVGAGI. The CDR3 DNA sequence: TGTGCCAGCAGTTACTCGAAGCGGGGGGGAAATGAGCAGTTCTTC. This sequence encodes CASSYSKRGGNEQFF.

The V and J genes are TRBV27 and TRBJ2-5; D is undetermined. V was trimmed by 6 bases and J by 0 bases, leaving 14 bases between them. The CDR3 totals 15 residues. CDR1 and CDR2 (germline): MNHEY, SMNVEV (reference sequence). CDR3 sequence reads: CASSPGALHQETQYF. In DNA form, the CDR3 reads TGTGCCAGCAGCCCTGGCGCACTACACCAAGAGACCCAGTACTTC.

This clonotype was counted ten times or more. The chain carries TRBV27 and TRBJ1-5; D is perhaps TRBD1 (5 bases). Trimming took off 6 bases at V and 2 bases at J, with 8 bases between the two ends. From germline, CDR1 is MNHEY and CDR2 SMNVEV (reference sequence). The CDR3 has 13 residues. CDR3 region: CASSFRGNQPQHF. The CDR3 coding sequence is TGTGCCAGCAGCTTCAGGGGCAATCAGCCCCAGCATTTT.